The 29 T cell receptor beta chains below all came from one sample that was sequenced in a study of PD-L1 blockade in urothelial cancer. Only in-frame clones appear in the TCRdb table, and some are missing; sequencing was by immunoSEQ multiplex PCR. This sample has 50,000 to 60,000 clones, with roughly 84% found just once. The sample in question was PBMCs, obtained around atezolizumab (anti-PD-L1) treatment. These receptor sequences come from a man between 35 and 55 years old with urothelial cancer.

The chain carries TRBV7-9 and TRBJ2-4, with D possibly matching TRBD2 (6 bases). V lost 5 bases to trimming and J lost 3 bases, with 14 bases between them. Germline loops: CDR1 SEHNR, CDR2 FQNEAQ (reference sequence). There are 15 residues in the CDR3. The CDR3 protein is CASSGSGGGKNIQYF. The CDR3 DNA is TGTGCCAGCAGCGGTAGCGGAGGCGGCAAAAACATTCAGTACTTC.

This sequence joins TRBV5-5 and TRBJ2-1, with TRBD2 identical over 9 bases. The CDR3 is made up of 15 amino acids. Germline-derived CDR1 and CDR2 are SGHKS and YYEKEE (reference sequence). The V gene end was trimmed by 0 bases and the J gene end by 2 bases; junction bases not matched to a gene: 0. CDR3 amino acids: CASSLGLAAYNEQFF. The CDR3 region has the DNA TGTGCCAGCAGCTTGGGACTAGCGGCCTACAATGAGCAGTTCTTC.

This chain uses TRBV5-6 with TRBJ2-6; no firm D call. The CDR3 extends over 16 amino acids. Germline lookup yields CDR1 SGHDT and CDR2 YYEEEE. Trimming shortened V by 0 bases and J by 2 bases, and 9 bases separated the two germline ends. The CDR3 nucleotides are TGTGCCAGCAGCTTGGGTTCGGTAGCTGGGGCCAACGTCCTGACTTTC. Translated: CASSLGSVAGANVLTF.

The chain links TRBV5-6 to TRBJ1-1; unclear D gene. The CDR3 consists of 16 residues. Germline values: CDR1 SGHDT, CDR2 YYEEEE. V was pared by 4 bases and J by 7 bases, with 23 bases between. The CDR3 coding sequence is TGTGCCAGCAGCAGCCGGAGGACTTCAGGCGCCCTTGAAGCTTTCTTT. This sequence encodes CASSSRRTSGALEAFF.

The chain joins TRBV4-1 to TRBJ1-2; 9 bases agree with TRBD1. Trimming took 1 base from V and 3 from J; bases not matched to a gene: 9. The CDR3 contains 17 residues. CDR1 and CDR2 (germline): MGHRA, YSYEKL. CDR3 loop: CASSQAGPTGGYYGYTF. CDR3 coding DNA: TGCGCCAGCAGCCAAGCCGGCCCGACAGGGGGGTACTATGGCTACACCTTC.

DNA for the CDR3: TGTGCCAGCAGAGGGACAGGGGCCTACAATGAGCAGTTCTTC. It yields the protein CASRGTGAYNEQFF. The rearrangement uses TRBV6-5 and TRBJ2-1, with 10 positions matching TRBD1. CDR3 size: 14 residues. The V segment lost 6 bases and the J segment 2 bases; nucleotides outside the gene matches: 1. The germline V gene has CDR1 MNHEY and CDR2 SVGAGI.

This chain uses TRBV28 with TRBJ1-3; D not certain. Trimming took 4 bases from V and 0 from J, leaving 10 bases between them. This CDR3 spans 15 amino acids. Germline values: CDR1 MDHEN, CDR2 SYDVKM. The CDR3 is CASSSWANSGNTIYF. The CDR3 DNA follows: TGTGCCAGCAGTTCTTGGGCCAACTCTGGAAACACCATATATTTT.

J is TRBJ1-5 and V is TRBV18; perhaps TRBD1 as D (5 bases). This CDR3 is 15 amino acids long. The V gene lost 3 bases and the J gene lost 6 bases, with 15 bases spanning the gap. Germline V gives CDR1 KGHSH, CDR2 LQKENI. The CDR3 DNA sequence: TGTGCCAGCTCACCCGGGGGGGGGTTCGGTCAGCCCCAGCATTTT. Protein: CASSPGGGFGQPQHF.

The chain uses TRBV7-2 and TRBJ2-7, with TRBD1 identical over 7 bases. The V and J ends lost 4 bases and 1 base, in that order; junction bases with no gene match: 7. This CDR3 has 15 residues. Germline lookup yields CDR1 SGHTA and CDR2 FQGNSA. CDR3 bases: TGTGCCAGCAGCTCCGGACAGGCTCTATCCTACGAGCAGTACTTC. Its protein product is CASSSGQALSYEQYF.

The sample holds a few counts of this clone. This chain connects TRBV11-2 to TRBJ2-7; 13 nucleotides agree with TRBD2. CDR1 and CDR2 (germline): SGHAT, FQNNGV. After removal of 4 bases from V and 3 bases from J, the junction contained 12 bases not matched to a gene. The CDR3 has 18 amino acids. The CDR3 reads CASSSLSGTSGTDYEQYF. DNA for the CDR3: TGTGCCAGCAGCTCTTTGTCCGGGACTAGCGGGACGGACTACGAGCAGTACTTC.

This clone was counted once. The rearrangement joins TRBV7-9 to TRBJ1-1, with D maybe TRBD1 (5 bases). With 3 bases removed from V and 1 base from J, the gap between germline ends came to 6 bases. CDR1 and CDR2 from the germline V gene are SEHNR and FQNEAQ (reference sequence). This CDR3 contains 13 residues. CDR3 nucleotides: TGTGCCAGCAGCTTGACAGCGAACACTGAAGCTTTCTTT. Its translation is CASSLTANTEAFF.

The J gene is TRBJ2-3, the V gene TRBV28; D unclear. V was cut by 6 bases and J by 3 bases, with 10 bases left in between. The CDR3 totals 13 residues. Germline CDR1 MDHEN, CDR2 SYDVKM. DNA for the CDR3: TGTGCCAGCAGGAAGCCGGAGACAGATACGCAGTATTTT. Residues: CASRKPETDTQYF.

The rearrangement joins TRBV29-1 to TRBJ1-2; D remains ambiguous. Germline loops: CDR1 SQVTM, CDR2 ANQGSEA. The CDR3 has 12 residues. V was trimmed by 4 bases and J by 8 bases, leaving 14 bases between them. For the CDR3, the DNA is TGCAGCGTTGCTGGCCTCCGAGCGGGCTACACCTTC. Amino acid sequence: CSVAGLRAGYTF.

V usage is TRBV6-6 and J usage is TRBJ2-1; 8 nucleotides match TRBD1. This CDR3 is 16 amino acids long. The germline V gene encodes CDR1 MNHNY and CDR2 SVGAGI (reference sequence). J lost 6 bases, V lost 5 bases, and 12 bases had no gene match. The chain's CDR3 is CASSVLRTGLGNEQFF. As DNA, the CDR3 is TGTGCCAGCAGTGTCCTACGGACAGGGCTCGGCAATGAGCAGTTCTTC.

This chain joins TRBV5-6 and TRBJ1-1, with D tentatively TRBD1 (5 bases). V was shortened by 4 bases and J by 1 base, with 11 bases between the two germline ends. Germline V gene sequence: CDR1 SGHDT, CDR2 YYEEEE. This CDR3 comprises 14 residues. The CDR3 region has the DNA TGTGCCAGCAGCGAACAGGTCTCGAACACTGAAGCTTTCTTT. It translates to CASSEQVSNTEAFF.

This chain connects TRBV28 to TRBJ2-2, with TRBD1 matching 7 bases. The V and J ends lost 4 bases and 1 base, in that order; junction bases with no gene match: 3. Germline V CDR1 and CDR2: MDHEN, SYDVKM. The CDR3 has 15 residues. CDR3 in amino acids: CASSYRGENTGELFF. The CDR3 nucleotides read TGTGCCAGCAGTTACAGGGGCGAGAACACCGGGGAGCTGTTTTTT.

This chain links TRBV30 with TRBJ1-5, with TRBD1 matching 8 bases. The CDR3 is 13 residues long. The germline V gene encodes CDR1 GTSNPN and CDR2 SVGIG (reference sequence). Germline trimming cut 5 bases from V and 7 bases from J; bases unmatched to any gene: 7. As DNA, the CDR3 is TGTGCCTGGGCTAGGACAGGGCAACAGCCCCAGCATTTT. Translation: CAWARTGQQPQHF.

The rearrangement joins TRBV2 to TRBJ1-5; 10 nucleotides match TRBD1. From germline, CDR1 is SNHLY and CDR2 FYNNEI. The CDR3 runs 14 residues. Germline trimming cut 6 bases from V and 4 bases from J; bases unmatched to any gene: 3. CDR3 DNA sequence: TGTGCCAGCAGGGAGGACAGGGGGAATCAGCCCCAGCATTTT. It translates to CASREDRGNQPQHF.

The V call is TRBV10-3, the J call TRBJ2-5; the D gene is possibly TRBD1 (6 bases). Germline CDR1 is ENHRY and CDR2 is SYGVKD. V was pared by 8 bases and J by 5 bases, with 21 bases between. This CDR3 comprises 15 residues. CDR3 amino acids: CAIGAQNRVGETQYF. The CDR3 DNA is TGTGCCATCGGGGCCCAAAACAGGGTTGGGGAGACCCAGTACTTC.

This chain connects TRBV28 to TRBJ1-5, with D possibly TRBD1 on 5 matching bases. The CDR3 has 16 residues. The V end lost 2 bases, the J end lost 1 base, and 12 bases lay between the germline ends. Germline V gene data show CDR1 as MDHEN and CDR2 as SYDVKM. This chain's CDR3 is CASSLPQGLSNQPQHF. The CDR3 bases are TGTGCCAGCAGTTTACCCCAGGGCCTAAGCAATCAGCCCCAGCATTTT. Variable domain in full (rest from reference TRBV28 and TRBJ1-5): DVKVTQSSRYLVKRTGEKVFLECVQDMDHENMFWYRQDPGLGLRLIYFSYDVKMKEKGDIPEGYSVSREKKERFSLILESASTNQTSMYLCASSLPQGLSNQPQHFGDGTRLSIL.

The chain links TRBV6-6 to TRBJ2-4; D not resolved. The CDR3 extends over 11 amino acids. CDR1 MNHNY and CDR2 SVGAGI come from the germline V gene (reference sequence). The V end was cut by 6 bases, the J end by 5 bases, with 5 bases between. CDR3 loop: CASSSQNIQYF. CDR3 coding DNA: TGTGCCAGCAGCTCCCAAAACATTCAGTACTTC.

This chain connects TRBV9 to TRBJ2-1; TRBD1 agrees at 10 bases. CDR1 is SGDLS and CDR2 is YYNGEE in the germline V gene. The CDR3 sequence is 16 residues long. The J segment lost 5 bases and the V segment lost 2 bases, leaving 7 bases of the junction unmatched. The CDR3 here is CASSVRRTGGNNEQFF. Written as DNA, the CDR3 is TGTGCCAGCAGCGTCCGGCGGACAGGGGGAAACAATGAGCAGTTCTTC.

The chain couples TRBV5-6 to TRBJ2-7, with TRBD2 matching over 8 bases. J lost 5 bases, V lost 4 bases, and 8 bases had no gene match. Germline CDR1 reads SGHDT; CDR2 reads YYEEEE. The CDR3 totals 14 residues. CDR3 sequence: CASSLSAGGHEQYF. The DNA of the CDR3 is TGTGCCAGCAGCCTAAGCGCGGGGGGCCACGAGCAGTACTTC.

V is TRBV28 and J is TRBJ1-4; possible D gene TRBD1, 5 bases. In germline, CDR1 is MDHEN, CDR2 SYDVKM. Trimming cost V 1 base and J 8 bases, with 17 bases left between them. The CDR3 runs to 16 residues. The CDR3 spells CASSLSAAGFREKLFF. CDR3 in DNA: TGTGCCAGCAGTTTATCCGCAGCAGGGTTTCGAGAAAAACTGTTTTTT.

The V call is TRBV6-1, the J call TRBJ2-3, with D possibly being TRBD1 (6 bases). The V end lost 5 bases, the J end lost 4 bases, and 16 bases lay between the germline ends. The germline V gene has CDR1 MNHNS and CDR2 SASEGT. CDR3 length: 15 residues. CDR3 bases: TGTGCCAGCAGTCCACAGGGCTTGCGGGCAGATACGCAGTATTTT. It yields the protein CASSPQGLRADTQYF.

The CDR3 here is CASSFQDEQYF. The CDR3 bases are TGTGCCAGCAGCTTCCAGGACGAGCAGTACTTC. The rearrangement links TRBV7-8 to TRBJ2-7; D not certain. CDR1 and CDR2 (germline): SGHVS, FQNEAQ. The CDR3 covers 11 residues. V was pared by 3 bases and J by 5 bases, with 5 bases between.

The chain is built from TRBV7-2 and TRBJ2-5; D remains unclear. The CDR3 consists of 14 residues. Per germline, CDR1 SGHTA and CDR2 FQGNSA. Trimming removed 5 bases from V and 5 bases from J, with 15 bases in between. The CDR3 region is CASSPPTPGETQYF. DNA for the CDR3: TGTGCCAGCAGCCCCCCGACGCCCGGGGAGACCCAGTACTTC.

The gene calls are TRBV7-9 and TRBJ2-3; D is unresolved. The CDR3 loop spans 12 amino acids. CDR1 and CDR2 from the germline V gene are SEHNR and FQNEAQ (reference sequence). V dropped 5 bases and J dropped 0 bases, with 3 bases sitting between them. The CDR3 coding sequence is TGTGCCAGCAGCCCTAGCACAGATACGCAGTATTTT. Protein product: CASSPSTDTQYF.

The chain is built from TRBV14 and TRBJ2-3; 10 bases are shared with TRBD1. The V gene end was trimmed by 4 bases and the J gene end by 8 bases; junction bases not matched to a gene: 15. CDR1 SGHDN and CDR2 FVKESK come from the germline V gene. The CDR3 spans 17 residues. As DNA, the CDR3 is TGTGCCAGCAGCCTCATCCTACCGGGACAGGGGTCCGGTACGCAGTATTTT. It yields the protein CASSLILPGQGSGTQYF.